This T cell receptor beta chain was captured in a study of circulating CD8 cells and anti-PD-1 response in melanoma. About the research overall: Nivolumab was given intravenously at 3 mg/kg every 2 weeks. About 45% of the 13 patients had prior targeted therapy or immunotherapy; seven did not.

This CDR3 spans 17 amino acids. Per the germline V gene, CDR1 is LGHNA and CDR2 is YSLEER. J gave up 11 bases and V 0 bases, and 18 bases lay outside the gene matches. Broader study findings: Expanded sorted subsets were checked for tumor reactivity using peptides. At M1, fewer than 8% of TRB clonotypes appeared in multiple subsets.

By share, this clonotype counts as large. Its target is unknown. The QIAseq Immune Repertoire TCR panel built the libraries from roughly 15 ng of total RNA. TCRdb analysed the reads with MiXCR anew, one entry per CDR3 protein. This sample has around 690 distinct CDR3 sequences, with approximately 6.8% found just once. Sorting of live CD3+CD8+TCRalphabeta+ cells by PD-1 and/or TIGIT gave four subsets. The V gene is TRBV4-3, the J gene TRBJ1-2, with 7 bases that match TRBD1. The clonotype was recovered from a human donor with melanoma. Sequencing was performed on CD8+ T cells from PBMCs, taken at baseline or after one month of anti-PD-1 therapy (not recorded which). In DNA, the CDR3 is TGCGCCAGCAGCCAAGATCTAGGGGGCGGAACGGATTCCTCATACACCTTC. Protein sequence: CASSQDLGGGTDSSYTF.